Detailed here is one TCR beta chain. The source of the sample is a study of blood T cell repertoires in COVID-19. Methods used by the authors: Amplification with reference gene primers provided the estimates of nucleated cell counts. Here immunoSEQ multiplex PCR was the method, and the copy in TCRdb shows in-frame clones only, minus some. The D gene and trimming were derived from the DNA, and the V and J assignments and clone size from that table. Seen here are about 350,000 clones, less than 90% observed once, and the top ten hold under 3%. This CDR3 is 17 amino acids long. Germline assignment: CDR1 SGHVS and CDR2 FQNEAQ. The junction had 9 bases not matched to a gene; V was cut back by 3 bases and J by 4 bases. This study enrolled people aged about 18 to 90 from about 26 US geographic areas. Cohorts were determined from participant-reported clinical history.

The sample comprised PBMCs or T cells enriched from blood (not recorded which). The chain carries TRBV7-8 and TRBJ2-6; 7 bases are shared with TRBD1. The TCR sequence derives from a woman in her 30s who had recovered from COVID-19. CDR3 protein: CASSFFGRGSGANVLTF. The DNA for the CDR3 is TGTGCCAGCAGCTTTTTCGGCAGGGGGTCAGGGGCCAACGTCCTGACTTTC.